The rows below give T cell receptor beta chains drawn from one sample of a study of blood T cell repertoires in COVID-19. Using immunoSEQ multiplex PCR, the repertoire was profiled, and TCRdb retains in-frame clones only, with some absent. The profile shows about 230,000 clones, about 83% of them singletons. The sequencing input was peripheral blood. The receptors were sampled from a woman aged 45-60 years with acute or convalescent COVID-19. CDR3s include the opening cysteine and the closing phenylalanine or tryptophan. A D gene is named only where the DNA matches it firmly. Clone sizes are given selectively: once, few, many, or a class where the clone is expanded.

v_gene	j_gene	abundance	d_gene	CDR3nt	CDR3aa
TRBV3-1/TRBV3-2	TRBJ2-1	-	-	TGTGCCAGCAGCCAAGTTGCAGGTCTGCGCGGGAATGAGCAGTTCTTC	CASSQVAGLRGNEQFF
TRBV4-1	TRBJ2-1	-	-	TGCGCCAGCAGCCAATCGACAGGCAGTTTCTACAATGAGCAGTTCTTC	CASSQSTGSFYNEQFF
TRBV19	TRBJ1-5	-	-	TGTGCCAGTAGTATCAGACAGACCGTTAGCAATCAGCCCCAGCATTTT	CASSIRQTVSNQPQHF
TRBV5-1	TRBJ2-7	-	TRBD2	TGCGCCAGCAGCTTGGAACTAGCGGGGAACTACGAGCAGTACTTC	CASSLELAGNYEQYF
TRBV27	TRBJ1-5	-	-	TGTGCCAGCAGTCCCCTTCGGGGGGGGTTGGAGCCCCAGCATTTT	CASSPLRGGLEPQHF
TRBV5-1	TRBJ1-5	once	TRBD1	TGCGCCAGCAGCCCCACGGGACAGGGGAACAATCAGCCCCAGCATTTT	CASSPTGQGNNQPQHF
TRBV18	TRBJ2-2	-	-	TGTGCCAGCTCACCGGGGCAGGGCCAAATGGCCGGGGAGCTGTTTTTT	CASSPGQGQMAGELFF
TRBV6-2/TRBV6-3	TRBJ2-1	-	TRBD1	TGTGCCAGCAGTGATCCCGGGACAGACTTTGGGGCTGAGCAGTTCTTC	CASSDPGTDFGAEQFF
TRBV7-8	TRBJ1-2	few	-	TGTGCCAGCAGTGGTGGAGGCGGCTACACCTTC	CASSGGGGYTF
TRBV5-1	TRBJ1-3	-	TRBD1	TGCGCCAGCAGCGCCGAACAGGGGAGGACTGGAAACACCATATATTTT	CASSAEQGRTGNTIYF
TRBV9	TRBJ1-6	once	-	TGTGCCAGCAGCAAAGACAGCCCTAACCTCCTGAATTCACCCCTCCACTTT	CASSKDSPNLLNSPLHF
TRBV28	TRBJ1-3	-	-	TGTGCCAGCAGTTTAATCAATCCCTCTGGAAACACCATATATTTT	CASSLINPSGNTIYF
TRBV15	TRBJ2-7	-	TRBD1	TGTGCCACCTCGACAGGGGGCTGGTACGAGCAGTACTTC	CATSTGGWYEQYF
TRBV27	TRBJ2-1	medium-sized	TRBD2	TGTGCCAGCAGTTTGCGGGAGGGGGGCGATGAGCAGTTCTTC	CASSLREGGDEQFF
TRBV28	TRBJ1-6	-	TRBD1	TGTGCCAGCAAAGGAACAGGGGCTTCACCCCTCCACTTT	CASKGTGASPLHF